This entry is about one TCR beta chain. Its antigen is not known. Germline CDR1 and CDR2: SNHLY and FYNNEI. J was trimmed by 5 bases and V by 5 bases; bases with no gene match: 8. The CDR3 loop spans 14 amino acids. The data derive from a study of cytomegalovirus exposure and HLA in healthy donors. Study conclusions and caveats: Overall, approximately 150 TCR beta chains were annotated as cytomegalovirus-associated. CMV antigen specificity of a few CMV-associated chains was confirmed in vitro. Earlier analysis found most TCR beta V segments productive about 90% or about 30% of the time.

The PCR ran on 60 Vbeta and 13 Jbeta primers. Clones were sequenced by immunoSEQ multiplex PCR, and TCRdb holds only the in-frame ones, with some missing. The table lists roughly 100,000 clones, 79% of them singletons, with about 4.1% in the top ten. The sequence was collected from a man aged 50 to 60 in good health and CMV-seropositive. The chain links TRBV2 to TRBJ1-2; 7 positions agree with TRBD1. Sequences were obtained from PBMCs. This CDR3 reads CASSSGGGGYGYTF. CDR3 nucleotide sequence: TGTGCCAGCAGTTCCGGAGGGGGCGGGTATGGCTACACCTTC.